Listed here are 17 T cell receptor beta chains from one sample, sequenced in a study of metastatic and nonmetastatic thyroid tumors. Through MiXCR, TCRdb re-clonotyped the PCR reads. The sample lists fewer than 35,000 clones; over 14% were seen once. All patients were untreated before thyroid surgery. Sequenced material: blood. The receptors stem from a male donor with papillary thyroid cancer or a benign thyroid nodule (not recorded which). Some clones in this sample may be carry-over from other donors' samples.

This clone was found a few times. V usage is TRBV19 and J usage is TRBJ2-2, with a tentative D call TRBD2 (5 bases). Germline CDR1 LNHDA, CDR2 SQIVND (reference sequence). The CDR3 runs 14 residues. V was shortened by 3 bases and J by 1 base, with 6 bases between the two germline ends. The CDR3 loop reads CASSIGGNTGELFF. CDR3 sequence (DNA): TGTGCCAGTAGTATTGGAGGGAACACCGGGGAGCTGTTTTTT.

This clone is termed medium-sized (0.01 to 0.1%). The CDR3 region is CASSESGRINQPQHF. The CDR3 DNA reads as TGTGCCAGCAGTGAATCGGGACGCATCAATCAGCCCCAGCATTTT. The chain uses TRBV6-1 and TRBJ1-5; a possible D gene is TRBD1 (5 bases). This CDR3 region has 15 residues. Trimming took 2 bases from V and 3 from J, leaving 11 bases between them. The germline V gene has CDR1 MNHNS and CDR2 SASEGT.

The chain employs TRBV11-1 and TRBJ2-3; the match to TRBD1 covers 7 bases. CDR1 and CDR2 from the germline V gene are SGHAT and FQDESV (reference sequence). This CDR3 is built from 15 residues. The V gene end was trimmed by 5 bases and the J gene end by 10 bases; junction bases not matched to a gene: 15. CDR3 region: CASSIRDSSTNAQYF. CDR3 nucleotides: TGTGCCAGCAGCATCCGGGACAGCAGCACAAATGCGCAGTATTTT.

Written as DNA, the CDR3 is TGTGCCAGCAGCCAAAATAGCGGACGCACAGATACGCAGTATTTT. This codes for CASSQNSGRTDTQYF. This chain links TRBV3-1 with TRBJ2-3; TRBD2 is a possible D gene (6 bases). The CDR3 is made up of 15 amino acids. Trimming removed 2 bases at V and 1 base at J, with 10 bases between. CDR1 LGHDT and CDR2 YNNKEL come from the germline V gene (reference sequence).

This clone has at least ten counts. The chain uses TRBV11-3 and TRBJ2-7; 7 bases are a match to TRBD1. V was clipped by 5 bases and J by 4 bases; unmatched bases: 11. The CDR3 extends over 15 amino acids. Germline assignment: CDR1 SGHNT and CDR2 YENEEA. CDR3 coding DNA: TGTGCCAGCAGCCCCCGGACAGGTTTACGTTACGAGCAGTACTTC. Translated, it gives CASSPRTGLRYEQYF.

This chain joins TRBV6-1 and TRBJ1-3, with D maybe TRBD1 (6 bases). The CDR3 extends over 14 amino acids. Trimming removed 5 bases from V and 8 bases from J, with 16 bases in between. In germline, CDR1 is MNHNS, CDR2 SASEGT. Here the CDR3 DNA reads TGTGCCAGCAGTAGGGACACCTCCGCGGACACCATATATTTT. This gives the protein CASSRDTSADTIYF.

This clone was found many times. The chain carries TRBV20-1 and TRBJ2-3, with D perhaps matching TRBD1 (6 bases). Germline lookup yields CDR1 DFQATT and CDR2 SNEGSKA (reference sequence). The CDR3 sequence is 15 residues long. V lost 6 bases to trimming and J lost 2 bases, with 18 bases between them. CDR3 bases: TGCAGTGCCAATACATGGGGGACAAACACAGATACGCAGTATTTT. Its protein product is CSANTWGTNTDTQYF.

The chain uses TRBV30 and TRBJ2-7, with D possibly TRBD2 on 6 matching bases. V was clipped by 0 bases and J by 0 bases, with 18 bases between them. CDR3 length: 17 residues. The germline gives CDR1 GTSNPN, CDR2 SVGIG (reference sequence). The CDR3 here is CAWSVLRPGDRSYEQYF. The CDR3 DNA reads TGTGCCTGGAGTGTACTCCGTCCGGGAGACCGCTCCTACGAGCAGTACTTC.

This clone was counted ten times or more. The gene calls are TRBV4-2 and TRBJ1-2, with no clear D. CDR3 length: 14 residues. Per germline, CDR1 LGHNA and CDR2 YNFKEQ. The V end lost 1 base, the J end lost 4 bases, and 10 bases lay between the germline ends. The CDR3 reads CASSQAGLGYGYTF. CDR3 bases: TGTGCCAGCAGCCAAGCCGGTCTCGGCTATGGCTACACCTTC.

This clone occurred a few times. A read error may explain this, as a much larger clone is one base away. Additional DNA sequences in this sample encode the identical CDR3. CDR3 nucleotides: TGCGCCAGCAGCCAATCAGGGACAGAGCTTTCAGAGGAACTGTTTTTT. As protein: CASSQSGTELSEELFF. V is TRBV4-1 and J is TRBJ1-4; 7 nucleotides align to TRBD1. With 2 bases clipped from V and 12 bases from J, the junction kept 15 bases outside the gene matches. CDR1 MGHRA and CDR2 YSYEKL come from the germline V gene. There are 16 residues in the CDR3.

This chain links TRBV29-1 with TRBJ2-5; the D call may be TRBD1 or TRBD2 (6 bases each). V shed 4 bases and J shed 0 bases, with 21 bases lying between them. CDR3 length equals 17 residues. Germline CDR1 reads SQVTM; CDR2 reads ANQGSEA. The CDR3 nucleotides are TGCAGCGTTGTAGCGGCAGTGGGGGCAGGGTACCAAGAGACCCAGTACTTC. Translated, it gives CSVVAAVGAGYQETQYF.

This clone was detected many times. In nucleotides, the CDR3 is TGTGCCTGGAGTCGAAATCGGCGTAGCTATGGCTACACCTTC. Its translation: CAWSRNRRSYGYTF. V gene TRBV30 combines with J gene TRBJ1-2, with D hard to call. Germline V gene lookup returns CDR1 GTSNPN and CDR2 SVGIG (reference sequence). V lost 2 bases, J lost 4 bases, and 14 bases lay in between. The CDR3 length is 14 residues.

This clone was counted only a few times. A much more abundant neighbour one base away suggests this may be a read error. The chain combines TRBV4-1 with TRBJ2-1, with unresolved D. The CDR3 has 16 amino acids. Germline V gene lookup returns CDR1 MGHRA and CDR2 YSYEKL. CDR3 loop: CASSQDESYIYNEQLF. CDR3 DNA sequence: TGCGCCAGCAGCCAAGATGAGTCGTACATCTACAATGAGCAGCTCTTC.

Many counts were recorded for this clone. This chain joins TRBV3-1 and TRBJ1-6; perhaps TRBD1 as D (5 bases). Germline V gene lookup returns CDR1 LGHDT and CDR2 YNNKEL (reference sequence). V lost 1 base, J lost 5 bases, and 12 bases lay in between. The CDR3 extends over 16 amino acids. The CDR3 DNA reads TGTGCCAGCAGCCAAGGAAGGGCAGGGCATAATTCACCCCTCCACTTT. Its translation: CASSQGRAGHNSPLHF.

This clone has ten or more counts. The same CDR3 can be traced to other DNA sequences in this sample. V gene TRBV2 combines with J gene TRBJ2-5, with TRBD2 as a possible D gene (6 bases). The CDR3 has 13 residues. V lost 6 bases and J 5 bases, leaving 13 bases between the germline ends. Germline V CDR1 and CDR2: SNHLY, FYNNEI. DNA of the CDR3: TGTGCCAGCAGCTTGGGGAGGAGGGAGACCCAGTACTTC. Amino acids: CASSLGRRETQYF.

CDR3 protein: CASSAGLRRYEQYF. CDR3 DNA sequence: TGTGCCAGCAGTGCGGGACTCCGGAGGTACGAGCAGTACTTC. This chain joins TRBV6-1 and TRBJ2-7, with D possibly matching TRBD2 (6 bases). Per the germline V gene, CDR1 is MNHNS and CDR2 is SASEGT. The CDR3 sequence is 14 residues long. Trimming removed 4 bases at V and 4 bases at J, with 14 bases between.

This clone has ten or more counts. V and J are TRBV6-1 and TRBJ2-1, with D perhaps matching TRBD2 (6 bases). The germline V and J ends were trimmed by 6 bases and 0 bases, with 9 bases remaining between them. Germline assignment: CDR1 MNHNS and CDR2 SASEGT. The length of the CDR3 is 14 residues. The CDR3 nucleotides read TGTGCCAGCAGGGGGGACTCCTCCTACAATGAGCAGTTCTTC. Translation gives CASRGDSSYNEQFF.